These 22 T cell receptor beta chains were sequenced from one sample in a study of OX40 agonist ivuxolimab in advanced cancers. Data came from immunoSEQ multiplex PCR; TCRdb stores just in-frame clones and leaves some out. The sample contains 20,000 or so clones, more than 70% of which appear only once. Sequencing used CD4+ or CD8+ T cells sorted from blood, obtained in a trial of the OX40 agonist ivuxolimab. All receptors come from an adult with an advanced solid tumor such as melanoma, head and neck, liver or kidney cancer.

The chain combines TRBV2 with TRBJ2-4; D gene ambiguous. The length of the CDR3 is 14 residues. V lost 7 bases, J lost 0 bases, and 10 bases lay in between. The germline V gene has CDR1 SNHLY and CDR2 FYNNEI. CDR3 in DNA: TGTGCCAGCACCAGTCCCCTAGCCAAAAACATTCAGTACTTC. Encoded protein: CASTSPLAKNIQYF.

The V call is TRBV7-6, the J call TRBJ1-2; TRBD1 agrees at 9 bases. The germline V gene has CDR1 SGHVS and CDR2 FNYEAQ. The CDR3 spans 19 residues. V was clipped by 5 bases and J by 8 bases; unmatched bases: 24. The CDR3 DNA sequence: TGTGCCAGCAGCCCAAGAAAACCGGGACAGGGATTCTCTTTGGGCGGCTACACCTTC. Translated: CASSPRKPGQGFSLGGYTF.

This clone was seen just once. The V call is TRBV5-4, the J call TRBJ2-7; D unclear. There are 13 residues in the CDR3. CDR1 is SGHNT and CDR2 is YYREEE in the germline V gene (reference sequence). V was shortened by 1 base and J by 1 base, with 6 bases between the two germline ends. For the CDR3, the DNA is TGTGCCAGCAGCTTGTATATGTCCTACGAGCAGTACTTC. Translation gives CASSLYMSYEQYF.

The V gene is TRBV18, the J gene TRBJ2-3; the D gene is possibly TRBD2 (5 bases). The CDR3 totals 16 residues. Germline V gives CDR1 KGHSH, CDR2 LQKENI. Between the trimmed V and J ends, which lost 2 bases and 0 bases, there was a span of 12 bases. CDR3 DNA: TGTGCCAGCTCACCAGGGGAGCGGCTTAGCACAGATACGCAGTATTTT. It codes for CASSPGERLSTDTQYF.

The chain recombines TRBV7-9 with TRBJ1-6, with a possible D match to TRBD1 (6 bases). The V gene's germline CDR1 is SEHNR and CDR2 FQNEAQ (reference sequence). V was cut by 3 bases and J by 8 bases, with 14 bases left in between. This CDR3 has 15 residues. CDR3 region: CASSFPGVRDSPLHF. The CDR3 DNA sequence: TGTGCCAGCAGCTTCCCAGGGGTGCGGGATTCACCCCTCCACTTT.

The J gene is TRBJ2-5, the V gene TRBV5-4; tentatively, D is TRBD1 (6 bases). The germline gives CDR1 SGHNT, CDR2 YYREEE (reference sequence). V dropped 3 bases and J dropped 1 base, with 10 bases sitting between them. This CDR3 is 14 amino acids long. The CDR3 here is CASSSRGTQETQYF. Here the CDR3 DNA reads TGTGCCAGCAGCTCAAGGGGGACCCAAGAGACCCAGTACTTC.

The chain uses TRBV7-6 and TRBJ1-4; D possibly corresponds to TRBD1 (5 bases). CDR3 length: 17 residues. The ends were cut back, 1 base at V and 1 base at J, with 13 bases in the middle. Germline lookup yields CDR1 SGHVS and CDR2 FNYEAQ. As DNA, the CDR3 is TGTGCCAGCAGCTTAGTGGCAGGGCGGGAAACTAATGAAAAACTGTTTTTT. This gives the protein CASSLVAGRETNEKLFF.

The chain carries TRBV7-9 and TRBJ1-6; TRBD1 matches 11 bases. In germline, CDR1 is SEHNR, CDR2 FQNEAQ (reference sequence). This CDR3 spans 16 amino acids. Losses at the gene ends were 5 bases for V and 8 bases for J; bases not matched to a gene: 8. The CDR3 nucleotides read TGTGCCAGCAGCCTCCGGGACAGGGGGTCTGATTCACCCCTCCACTTT. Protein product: CASSLRDRGSDSPLHF.

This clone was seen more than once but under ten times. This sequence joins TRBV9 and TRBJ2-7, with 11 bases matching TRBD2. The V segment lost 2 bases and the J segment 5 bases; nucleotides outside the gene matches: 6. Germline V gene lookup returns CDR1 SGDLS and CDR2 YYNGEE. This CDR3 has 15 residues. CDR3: CASSVSGRAGNEQYF. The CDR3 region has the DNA TGTGCCAGCAGCGTTAGCGGGAGGGCGGGCAACGAGCAGTACTTC.

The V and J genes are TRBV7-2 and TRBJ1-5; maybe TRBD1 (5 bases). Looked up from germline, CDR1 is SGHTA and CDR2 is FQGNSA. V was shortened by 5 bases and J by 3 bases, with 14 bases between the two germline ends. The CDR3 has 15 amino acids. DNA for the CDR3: TGTGCCAGCAGCGCGATAGGGGTCGTCAATCAGCCCCAGCATTTT. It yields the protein CASSAIGVVNQPQHF.

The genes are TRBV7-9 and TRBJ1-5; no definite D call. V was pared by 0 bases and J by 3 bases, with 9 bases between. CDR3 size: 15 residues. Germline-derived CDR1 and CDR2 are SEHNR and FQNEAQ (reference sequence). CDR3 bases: TGTGCCAGCAGCTTAGCGCTTGGTGACAATCAGCCCCAGCATTTT. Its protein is CASSLALGDNQPQHF.

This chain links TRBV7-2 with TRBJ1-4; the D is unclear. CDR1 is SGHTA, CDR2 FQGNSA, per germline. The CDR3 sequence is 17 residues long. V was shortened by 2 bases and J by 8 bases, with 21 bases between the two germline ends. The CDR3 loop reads CASSLPGSGELEEKLFF. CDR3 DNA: TGTGCCAGCAGCTTACCGGGGTCTGGGGAATTAGAAGAAAAACTGTTTTTT.

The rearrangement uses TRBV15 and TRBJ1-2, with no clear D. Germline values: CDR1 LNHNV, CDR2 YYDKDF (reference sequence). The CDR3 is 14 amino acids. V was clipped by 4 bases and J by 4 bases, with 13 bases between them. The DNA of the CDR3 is TGTGCCACCAGCAACCGGACGGTTGTCTATGGCTACACCTTC. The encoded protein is CATSNRTVVYGYTF.

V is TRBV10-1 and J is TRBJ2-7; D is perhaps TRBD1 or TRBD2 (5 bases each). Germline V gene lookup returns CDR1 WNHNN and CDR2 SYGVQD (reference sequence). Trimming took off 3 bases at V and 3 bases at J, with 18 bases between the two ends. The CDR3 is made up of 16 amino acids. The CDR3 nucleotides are TGCGCCAGCAGTGATGTGGGGCTCGGAGGCTTCTACGAGCAGTACTTC. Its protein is CASSDVGLGGFYEQYF.

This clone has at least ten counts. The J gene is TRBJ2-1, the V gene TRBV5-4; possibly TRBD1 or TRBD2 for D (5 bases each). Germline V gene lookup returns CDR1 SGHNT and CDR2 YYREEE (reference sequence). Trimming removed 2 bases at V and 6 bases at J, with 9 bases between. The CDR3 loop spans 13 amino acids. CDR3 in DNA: TGTGCCAGCAGCTTCTGGGGACCCAATGAGCAGTTCTTC. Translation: CASSFWGPNEQFF.

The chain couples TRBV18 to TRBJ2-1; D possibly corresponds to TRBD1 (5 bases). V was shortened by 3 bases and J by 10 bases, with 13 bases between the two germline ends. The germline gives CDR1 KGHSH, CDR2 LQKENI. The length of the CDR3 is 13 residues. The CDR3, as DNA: TGTGCCAGCTCACCGTCCCCTAGGGGAGAGCAGTTCTTC. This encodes CASSPSPRGEQFF.

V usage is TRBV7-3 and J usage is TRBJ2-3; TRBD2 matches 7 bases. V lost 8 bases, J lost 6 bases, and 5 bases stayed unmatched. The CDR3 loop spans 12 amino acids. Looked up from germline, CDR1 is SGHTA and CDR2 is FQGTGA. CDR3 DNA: TGTGCCAGCGGGGCCGGGGGGGATACGCAGTATTTT. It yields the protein CASGAGGDTQYF.

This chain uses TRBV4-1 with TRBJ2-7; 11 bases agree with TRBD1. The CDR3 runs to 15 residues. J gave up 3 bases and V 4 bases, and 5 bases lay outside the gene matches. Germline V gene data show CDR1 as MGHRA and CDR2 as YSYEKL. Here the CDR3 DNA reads TGCGCCAGCAGCCCGCTCGGGACAGGGGGCTACGAGCAGTACTTC. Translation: CASSPLGTGGYEQYF.

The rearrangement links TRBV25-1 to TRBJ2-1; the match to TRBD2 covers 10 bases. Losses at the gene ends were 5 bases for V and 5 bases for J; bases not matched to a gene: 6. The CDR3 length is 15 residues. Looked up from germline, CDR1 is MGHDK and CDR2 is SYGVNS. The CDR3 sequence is CASSPPSGRNNEQFF. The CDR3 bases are TGTGCCAGCAGTCCCCCTAGCGGGAGAAACAATGAGCAGTTCTTC.

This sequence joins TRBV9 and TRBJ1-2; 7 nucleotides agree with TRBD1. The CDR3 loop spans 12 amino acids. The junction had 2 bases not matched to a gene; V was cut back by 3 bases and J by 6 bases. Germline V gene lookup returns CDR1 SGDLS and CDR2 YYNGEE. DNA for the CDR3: TGTGCCAGCAGCGCAGGGGGGGATGGCTACACCTTC. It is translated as CASSAGGDGYTF. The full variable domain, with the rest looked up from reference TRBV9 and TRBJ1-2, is DSGVTQTPKHLITATGQRVTLRCSPRSGDLSVYWYQQSLDQGLQFLIQYYNGEERAKGNILERFSAQQFPDLHSELNLSSLELGDSALYFCASSAGGDGYTFGSGTRLTVV.

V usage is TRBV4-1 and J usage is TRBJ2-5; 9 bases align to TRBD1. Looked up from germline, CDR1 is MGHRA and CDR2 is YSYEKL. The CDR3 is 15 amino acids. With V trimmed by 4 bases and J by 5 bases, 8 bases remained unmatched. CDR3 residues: CASSPLQGAGETQYF. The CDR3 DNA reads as TGCGCCAGCAGCCCGTTACAGGGGGCAGGGGAGACCCAGTACTTC.

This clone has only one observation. CDR3 amino acids: CASTLLHTPDTQYF. CDR3 DNA sequence: TGTGCCAGCACCCTCCTACATACCCCAGATACGCAGTATTTT. The chain combines TRBV5-4 with TRBJ2-3; the D is unclear. The CDR3 extends over 14 amino acids. Trimming removed 6 bases from V and 4 bases from J, with 15 bases in between. Germline assignment: CDR1 SGHNT and CDR2 YYREEE (reference sequence).